The next 2 T cell receptor beta chains were all read from a single sample in a study of blood T cell repertoires in COVID-19. Here immunoSEQ multiplex PCR was the method, and the copy in TCRdb shows in-frame clones only, minus some. Found here are under 200,000 clones, around four fifths of them singletons; the top ten hold less than 4.5%. The specimen was PBMCs or T cells enriched from blood (not recorded which). The receptors stem from a woman aged 50 to 60 in a cohort exposed to, infected with or recovered from COVID-19 (not recorded which).

The chain joins TRBV29-1 to TRBJ2-5; D is unclear. V was pared by 3 bases and J by 5 bases, with 4 bases between. The CDR3 consists of 10 residues. In germline, CDR1 is SQVTM, CDR2 ANQGSEA. As DNA, the CDR3 is TGCAGCGTTGACATGGAGACCCAGTACTTC. Translation: CSVDMETQYF.

This chain links TRBV4-1 with TRBJ1-1, with D perhaps matching TRBD1 (5 bases). Deletions cut 1 base from V and 7 bases from J, with 13 bases between. CDR3 length: 14 amino acids. CDR1 is MGHRA, CDR2 YSYEKL, per germline. The CDR3 spells CASSQGGARSEAFF. The CDR3, as DNA: TGCGCCAGCAGCCAAGGGGGCGCCCGCAGTGAAGCTTTCTTT.